What follows describes a single T cell receptor beta chain. The germline gene is not matched at one end of the junction; a read error may be the cause. Each CDR3 protein gets one entry after TCRdb re-called the PCR reads with MiXCR. The sample has fewer than 30,000 distinct CDR3 sequences, around 50% seen once. The germline CDR1 and CDR2 sequences are MNHNS and SASEGT. CDR3 length: 15 amino acids. This specimen belongs to a study of CD4 and CD8 cells across lung adenocarcinoma regions. V gene TRBV6-1 combines with J gene TRBJ2-5, with a tentative D call TRBD2 (5 bases). Sequences were obtained from CD8+ T cells from the center of a lung tumor. The sequence was collected from a male donor with lung adenocarcinoma. The CD4 and CD8 labels of this study may be unreliable. Here the CDR3 reads CGAGYGESGQDTQYF. The CDR3 DNA reads TGTGGCGCGGGTTACGGGGAAAGCGGCCAAGATACCCAGTACTTC.